This T cell receptor beta chain is drawn from a study of blood T cells in healthy people across ages. In the study overall: Template switching picked up about one barcoded beta molecule for each two T cells.

The second PCR ran roughly 6 to 12 cycles with a sample-barcoded 5' primer and J-beta primers. Tags on each cDNA molecule came from a template-switch adaptor with 12 random nucleotides. Using its own MiXCR run on the 5' RACE reads, TCRdb lists one record per CDR3 protein. The sample lists 550,000 to 800,000 distinct CDR3 sequences, around 20% occurring once. Trimming took 4 bases from V and 3 from J; bases not matched to a gene: 4. This CDR3 has 15 residues. The germline CDR1 and CDR2 sequences are SGHRS and YFSETQ. The sample holds many counts of this clonotype. The genes are TRBV5-1 and TRBJ2-4, with 10 bases identical to TRBD2. This TCR was sampled from a man between 65 and 80 years old in good health. The sample was blood. The CDR3 sequence: CASSLLAGGKNIQYF. The CDR3 DNA sequence: TGCGCCAGCAGCCTATTAGCGGGAGGCAAAAACATTCAGTACTTC.